Listed below are T cell receptor beta chains from one sample, sequenced in a study of T cells after yellow fever vaccination. One entry per CDR3 protein results from TCRdb running MiXCR on the 5' RACE reads. This table holds hundreds of thousands of distinct CDR3 sequences, roughly 13% found once. The material sequenced was PBMCs, taken on the day of the yellow fever booster vaccination. The receptor set was obtained from a man aged 30 to 45 who received the YFV17D yellow fever vaccine. Both conserved end residues are part of each CDR3. D genes are given only for firm matches. Clone size appears in some rows only: once, few, many, or a class for an expanded clone.

>-|-|TRBJ2-5|13|TRBV5-1
CASSPDSRETQYF
TGCGCCAGCAGTCCCGATTCACGAGAGACCCAGTACTTC
>few|-|TRBJ2-7|13|TRBV19
CASAGGRTYEQYF
TGTGCCAGTGCTGGGGGCAGGACGTACGAGCAGTACTTC
>-|TRBD2|TRBJ2-1|13|TRBV20-1
CSGTAEVAGEQFF
TGCAGTGGGACTGCCGAGGTAGCGGGTGAGCAGTTCTTC
>-|-|TRBJ2-1|12|TRBV5-1
CATSDRYNEQFF
TGCGCCACCTCGGACCGTTACAATGAGCAGTTCTTC
>few|-|TRBJ2-3|16|TRBV5-1
CASSLAAGSGTDTQYF
TGCGCCAGCAGCTTGGCGGCAGGCTCCGGCACAGATACGCAGTATTTT
>few|-|TRBJ2-3|14|TRBV7-2
CASSSTVSTDTQYF
TGTGCCAGCAGCTCAACTGTGAGCACAGATACGCAGTATTTT
>few|-|TRBJ2-7|15|TRBV28
CASSRRAPLRSEQYF
TGTGCCAGCAGTCGCCGCGCTCCCCTAAGGAGCGAGCAGTACTTC
>few|-|TRBJ1-5|15|TRBV4-3
CASSQGSGVNQPQHF
TGCGCCAGCAGCCAAGGATCAGGGGTCAATCAGCCCCAGCATTTT
>-|TRBD2|TRBJ2-1|16|TRBV5-1
CASRSRTSGRYNEQFF
TGCGCCAGCAGATCCAGGACTAGCGGGAGATACAATGAGCAGTTCTTC
>-|TRBD1|TRBJ2-6|17|TRBV5-1
CASSLLIGGSGANVLTF
TGCGCCAGCAGCTTGTTGATAGGGGGCAGTGGGGCCAACGTCCTGACTTTC
>-|TRBD1|TRBJ2-1|14|TRBV29-1
CSVVGGTGDNEQFF
TGCAGCGTTGTTGGGGGGACAGGAGACAATGAGCAGTTCTTC
>-|TRBD1|TRBJ2-4|19|TRBV11-2
CASSLGDRLYDLAKNIQYF
TGTGCCAGCAGCTTAGGGGACAGGCTCTACGACCTAGCCAAAAACATTCAGTACTTC
>few|-|TRBJ2-2|15|TRBV6-1
CASIPGSFPNGELFF
TGTGCCAGCATCCCAGGGAGCTTTCCTAACGGGGAGCTGTTTTTT
>-|-|TRBJ2-7|13|TRBV6-1
CASSKPSTGEQYF
TGTGCCAGCAGTAAACCCTCGACCGGGGAGCAGTACTTC
>-|TRBD2|TRBJ2-7|15|TRBV7-2
CASSLALAGVGEQYF
TGTGCCAGCAGCTTAGCTCTAGCGGGAGTGGGCGAGCAGTACTTC